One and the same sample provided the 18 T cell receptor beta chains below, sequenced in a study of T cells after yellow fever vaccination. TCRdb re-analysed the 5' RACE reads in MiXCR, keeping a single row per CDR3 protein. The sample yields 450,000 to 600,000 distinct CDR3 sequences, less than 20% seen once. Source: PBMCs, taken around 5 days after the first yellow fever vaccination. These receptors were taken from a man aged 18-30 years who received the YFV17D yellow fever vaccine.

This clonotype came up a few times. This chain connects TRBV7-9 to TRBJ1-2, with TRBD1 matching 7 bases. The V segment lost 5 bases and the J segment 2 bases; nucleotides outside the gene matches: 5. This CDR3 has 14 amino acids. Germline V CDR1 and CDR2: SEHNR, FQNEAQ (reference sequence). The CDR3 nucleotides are TGTGCCAGCAGCGCAGGGGGATGGAACTATGGCTACACCTTC. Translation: CASSAGGWNYGYTF. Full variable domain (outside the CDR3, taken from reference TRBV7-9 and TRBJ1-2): DTGVSQNPRHKITKRGQNVTFRCDPISEHNRLYWYRQTLGQGPEFLTYFQNEAQLEKSRLLSDRFSAERPKGSFSTLEIQRTEQGDSAMYLCASSAGGWNYGYTFGSGTRLTVV.

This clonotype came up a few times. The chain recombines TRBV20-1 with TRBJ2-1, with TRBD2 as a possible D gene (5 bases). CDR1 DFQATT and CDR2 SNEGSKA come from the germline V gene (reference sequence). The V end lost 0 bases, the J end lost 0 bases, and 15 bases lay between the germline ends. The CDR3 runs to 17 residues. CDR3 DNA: TGCAGTGCTAGAGATCTTGAGCGGCAGAGCTCCTACAATGAGCAGTTCTTC. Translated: CSARDLERQSSYNEQFF.

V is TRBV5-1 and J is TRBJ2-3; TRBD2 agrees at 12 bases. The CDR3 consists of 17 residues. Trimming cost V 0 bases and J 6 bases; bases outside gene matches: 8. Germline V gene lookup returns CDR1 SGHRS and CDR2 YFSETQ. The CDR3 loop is CASSLGASGGASDTQYF. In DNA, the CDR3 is TGCGCCAGCAGCTTGGGCGCTAGCGGGGGGGCCAGTGATACGCAGTATTTT.

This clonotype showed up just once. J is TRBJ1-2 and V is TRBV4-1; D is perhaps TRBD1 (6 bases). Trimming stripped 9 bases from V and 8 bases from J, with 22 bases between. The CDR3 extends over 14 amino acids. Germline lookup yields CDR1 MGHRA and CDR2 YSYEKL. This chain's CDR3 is CASTGVGRGKGYTF. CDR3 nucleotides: TGCGCCAGTACAGGAGTCGGAAGGGGGAAAGGCTACACCTTC.

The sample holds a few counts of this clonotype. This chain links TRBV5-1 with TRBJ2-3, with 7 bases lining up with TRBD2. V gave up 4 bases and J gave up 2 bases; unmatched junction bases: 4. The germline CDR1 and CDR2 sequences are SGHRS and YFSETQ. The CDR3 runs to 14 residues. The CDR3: CASSVGDYTDTQYF. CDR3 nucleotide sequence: TGCGCCAGCAGCGTGGGGGACTACACAGATACGCAGTATTTT.

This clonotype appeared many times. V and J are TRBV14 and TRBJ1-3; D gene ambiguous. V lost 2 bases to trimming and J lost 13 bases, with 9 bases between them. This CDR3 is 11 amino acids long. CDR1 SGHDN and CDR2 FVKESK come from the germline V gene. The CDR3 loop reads CASSQTFFIYF. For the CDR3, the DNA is TGTGCCAGCAGCCAAACTTTCTTTATATATTTT. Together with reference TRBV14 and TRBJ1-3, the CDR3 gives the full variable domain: EAGVTQFPSHSVIEKGQTVTLRCDPISGHDNLYWYRRVMGKEIKFLLHFVKESKQDESGMPNNRFLAERTGGTYSTLKVQPAELEDSGVYFCASSQTFFIYFGEGSWLTVV.

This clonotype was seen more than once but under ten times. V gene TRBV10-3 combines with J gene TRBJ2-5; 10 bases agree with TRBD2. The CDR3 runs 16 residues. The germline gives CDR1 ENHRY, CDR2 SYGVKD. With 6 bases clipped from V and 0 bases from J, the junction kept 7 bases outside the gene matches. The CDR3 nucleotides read TGTGCCATCAGCACCCCACTAGCGGGGAACCAAGAGACCCAGTACTTC. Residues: CAISTPLAGNQETQYF.

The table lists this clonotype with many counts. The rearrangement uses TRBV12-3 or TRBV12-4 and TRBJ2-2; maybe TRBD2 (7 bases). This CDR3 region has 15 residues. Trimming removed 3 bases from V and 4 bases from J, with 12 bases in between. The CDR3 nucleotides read TGTGCCAGCAGTTTCGGGGGGCCTGGCACCGGGGAGCTGTTTTTT. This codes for CASSFGGPGTGELFF.

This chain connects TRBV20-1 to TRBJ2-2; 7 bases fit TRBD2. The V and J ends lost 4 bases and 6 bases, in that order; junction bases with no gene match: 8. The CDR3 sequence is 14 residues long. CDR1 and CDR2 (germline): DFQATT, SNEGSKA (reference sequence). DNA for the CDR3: TGCAGTGCTATTAGCGGCGGGGGAGCCGGGGAGCTGTTTTTT. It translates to CSAISGGGAGELFF.

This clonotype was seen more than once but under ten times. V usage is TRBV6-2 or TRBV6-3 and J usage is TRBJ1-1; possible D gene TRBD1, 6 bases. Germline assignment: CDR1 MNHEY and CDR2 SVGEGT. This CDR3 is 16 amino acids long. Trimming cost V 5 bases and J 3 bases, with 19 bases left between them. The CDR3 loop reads CASSPRGTRTDTEAFF. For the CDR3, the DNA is TGTGCCAGCAGTCCCCGGGGTACAAGGACAGACACTGAAGCTTTCTTT.

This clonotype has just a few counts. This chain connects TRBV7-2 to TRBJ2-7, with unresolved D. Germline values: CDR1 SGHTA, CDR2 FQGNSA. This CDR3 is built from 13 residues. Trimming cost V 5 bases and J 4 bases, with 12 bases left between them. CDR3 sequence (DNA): TGTGCCAGCAGCCTGGACCCCAATTACGAGCAGTACGTC. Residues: CASSLDPNYEQYV.

The CDR3 spells CASSPGGRVDNEQFF. DNA of the CDR3: TGTGCCAGCAGCCCAGGAGGGAGGGTCGACAATGAGCAGTTCTTC. The J gene is TRBJ2-1, the V gene TRBV9, with 7 bases fitting TRBD2. V dropped 4 bases and J dropped 5; count of bases not matched to a gene: 9. CDR3 length: 15 amino acids. Germline CDR1 is SGDLS and CDR2 is YYNGEE.

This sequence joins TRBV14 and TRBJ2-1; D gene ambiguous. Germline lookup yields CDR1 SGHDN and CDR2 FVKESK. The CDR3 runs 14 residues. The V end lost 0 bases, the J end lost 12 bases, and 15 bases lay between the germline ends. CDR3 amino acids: CASSQDNPRVGQFF. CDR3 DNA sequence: TGTGCCAGCAGCCAAGACAACCCGCGAGTAGGGCAGTTCTTC.

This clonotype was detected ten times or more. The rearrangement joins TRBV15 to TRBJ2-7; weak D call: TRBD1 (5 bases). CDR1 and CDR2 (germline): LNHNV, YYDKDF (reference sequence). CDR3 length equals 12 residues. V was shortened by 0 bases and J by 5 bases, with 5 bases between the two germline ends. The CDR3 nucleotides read TGTGCCACCAGCAGAGACAGGGACGAGCAGTACGTC. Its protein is CATSRDRDEQYV.

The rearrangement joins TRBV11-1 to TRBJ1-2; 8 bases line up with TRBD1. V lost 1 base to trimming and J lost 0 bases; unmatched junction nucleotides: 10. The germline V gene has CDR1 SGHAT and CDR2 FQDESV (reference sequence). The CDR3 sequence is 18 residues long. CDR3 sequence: CASSLGPGTGKANYGYTF. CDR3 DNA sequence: TGTGCCAGCAGCTTAGGCCCCGGGACAGGAAAAGCTAACTATGGCTACACCTTC.

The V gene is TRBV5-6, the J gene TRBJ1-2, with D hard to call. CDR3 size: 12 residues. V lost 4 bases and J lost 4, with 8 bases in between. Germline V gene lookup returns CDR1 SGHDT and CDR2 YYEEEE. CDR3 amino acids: CASSMGSYGYTF. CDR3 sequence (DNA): TGTGCCAGCAGCATGGGCAGCTATGGCTACACCTTC.

CDR3 loop: CASSSGQGAIETGELFF. CDR3 nucleotide sequence: TGTGCCAGCAGCTCCGGGCAGGGGGCTATTGAAACCGGGGAGCTGTTTTTT. V gene TRBV7-9 combines with J gene TRBJ2-2; 8 bases are shared with TRBD1. V dropped 4 bases and J dropped 5; count of bases not matched to a gene: 12. Per the germline V gene, CDR1 is SEHNR and CDR2 is FQNEAQ (reference sequence). The CDR3 runs to 17 residues. The full variable domain, rest sourced from reference TRBV7-9 and TRBJ2-2, is DTGVSQNPRHKITKRGQNVTFRCDPISEHNRLYWYRQTLGQGPEFLTYFQNEAQLEKSRLLSDRFSAERPKGSFSTLEIQRTEQGDSAMYLCASSSGQGAIETGELFFGEGSRLTVL.

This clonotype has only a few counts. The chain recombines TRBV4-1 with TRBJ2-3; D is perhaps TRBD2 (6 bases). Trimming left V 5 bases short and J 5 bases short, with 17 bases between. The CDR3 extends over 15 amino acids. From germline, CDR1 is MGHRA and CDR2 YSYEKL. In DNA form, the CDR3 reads TGCGCCAGCAGCTCGCCCCCGCCCGGGGGAGATACGCAGTATTTT. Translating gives CASSSPPPGGDTQYF.